One sample yielded the 30 T cell receptor beta chains listed below, sequenced in a study of radiotherapy plus CTLA-4 blockade in lung cancer. Clones were sequenced by immunoSEQ multiplex PCR, and TCRdb holds only the in-frame ones, with some missing. The data contain some 80,000 clones, roughly 79% of them singletons. The sample consisted of peripheral blood, taken from a patient treated with radiotherapy plus ipilimumab. The receptors originated from a human donor with non-small cell lung cancer whose response to radiotherapy plus ipilimumab could not be evaluated. Some clones in this sample may be carry-over from other donors' samples.

The chain has TRBV5-1 and TRBJ2-5; possible D gene TRBD2, 7 bases. The J call may be in error: the DNA end matches TRBJ2-7 better. This CDR3 is 16 amino acids long. The V gene's germline CDR1 is SGHRS and CDR2 YFSETQ. The CDR3 loop reads CASSPGEGGGSYEQYF. DNA for the CDR3: TGCGCCAGCAGCCCCGGGGAGGGGGGGGGAAGCTACGAGCAGTACTTC.

V usage is TRBV29-1 and J usage is TRBJ2-3; D is perhaps TRBD1 (6 bases). Germline CDR1 reads SQVTM; CDR2 reads ANQGSEA. The CDR3 has 11 residues. V was shortened by 6 bases and J by 4 bases, with 8 bases between the two germline ends. The chain's CDR3 is CSVGAPDTQYF. The CDR3 nucleotides read TGCAGCGTGGGGGCGCCAGATACGCAGTATTTT.

This clone was counted a few times. This sequence joins TRBV7-3 and TRBJ1-2, with 8 bases that match TRBD1. Trimming at V came to 5 bases and at J to 6 bases, leaving 8 bases not matched to a gene. Germline V gene sequence: CDR1 SGHTA, CDR2 FQGTGA. CDR3 length equals 14 residues. The CDR3 spells CASSRSDRENGYTF. CDR3 nucleotide sequence: TGTGCCAGCAGCCGGTCGGACAGGGAGAATGGCTACACCTTC.

This chain connects TRBV11-2 to TRBJ1-2; 7 positions agree with TRBD1. From germline, CDR1 is SGHAT and CDR2 FQNNGV. The V and J ends lost 5 bases and 4 bases, in that order; junction bases with no gene match: 4. The length of the CDR3 is 13 residues. CDR3 sequence: CASSPTGLYGYTF. As DNA, the CDR3 is TGTGCCAGCAGCCCGACAGGGCTCTATGGCTACACCTTC.

This clone was seen a handful of times. The chain combines TRBV6-5 with TRBJ2-1; tentative D call: TRBD2 (6 bases). The CDR3 totals 13 residues. The germline V gene encodes CDR1 MNHEY and CDR2 SVGAGI. V dropped 6 bases and J dropped 14 bases, with 20 bases sitting between them. CDR3 nucleotides: TGTGCCAGCAGCTCGCCTACAGGCTGGGGGGAGTTCTTC. This gives the protein CASSSPTGWGEFF.

The V call is TRBV5-6, the J call TRBJ2-7; 9 nucleotides align to TRBD1. The CDR3 length is 17 residues. Looked up from germline, CDR1 is SGHDT and CDR2 is YYEEEE. V shed 1 base, J shed 0 bases, and the junction held 8 bases outside the gene matches. CDR3 sequence reads: CASSLLDRGPYSYEQYF. The CDR3 bases are TGTGCCAGCAGCTTGTTGGACAGGGGTCCCTACTCCTACGAGCAGTACTTC.

The J gene is TRBJ2-7, the V gene TRBV7-9; 9 positions agree with TRBD2. Looked up from germline, CDR1 is SEHNR and CDR2 is FQNEAQ (reference sequence). The trim removed 5 bases at V and 2 bases at J, leaving 10 bases unmatched. The CDR3 is 16 amino acids. CDR3 protein: CASSGKRGAPPYEQYF. The CDR3 region has the DNA TGTGCCAGCAGCGGAAAGCGGGGGGCCCCACCCTACGAGCAGTACTTC.

The chain uses TRBV19 and TRBJ2-1; D possibly corresponds to TRBD2 (5 bases). CDR3 length: 17 amino acids. Germline CDR1 and CDR2: LNHDA and SQIVND (reference sequence). V was pared by 4 bases and J by 2 bases, with 18 bases between. In DNA form, the CDR3 reads TGTGCCAGTAGTAACTTCTTGTCGGACGGGGCCTACAATGAGCAGTTCTTC. This sequence encodes CASSNFLSDGAYNEQFF.

This chain links TRBV27 with TRBJ2-5; a possible D gene is TRBD2 (6 bases). The CDR3 length is 15 residues. Trimming removed 1 base from V and 4 bases from J, with 13 bases in between. Per germline, CDR1 MNHEY and CDR2 SMNVEV (reference sequence). CDR3 in amino acids: CASSLWASEGETQYF. CDR3 in DNA: TGTGCCAGCAGTTTATGGGCTAGCGAAGGAGAGACCCAGTACTTC.

CDR3 sequence reads: CASSFQGPGDTQYF. CDR3 in DNA: TGTGCCAGCAGCTTCCAGGGGCCTGGAGATACGCAGTATTTT. The chain links TRBV11-3 to TRBJ2-3, with a weak D call TRBD1 (6 bases). The ends were cut back, 3 bases at V and 5 bases at J, with 12 bases in the middle. CDR1 is SGHNT and CDR2 is YENEEA in the germline V gene. The CDR3 contains 14 residues.

The rearrangement joins TRBV4-3 to TRBJ1-1, with a possible D match to TRBD1 (6 bases). The germline CDR1 and CDR2 sequences are LGHNA and YSLEER. V dropped 1 base and J dropped 4 bases, with 10 bases sitting between them. This CDR3 comprises 14 residues. For the CDR3, the DNA is TGCGCCAGCAGCCAAGTGAGGGGGTCCACTGAAGCTTTCTTT. Its translation is CASSQVRGSTEAFF.

This clone showed up just a few times. The rearrangement links TRBV9 to TRBJ2-1; 10 bases are shared with TRBD1. The CDR3 consists of 16 residues. V was pared by 4 bases and J by 4 bases, with 8 bases of the junction left unmatched. Germline CDR1 reads SGDLS; CDR2 reads YYNGEE. CDR3 sequence (DNA): TGTGCCAGCAGCTCCATGGACAGGGGGGGTTACAATGAGCAGTTCTTC. Residues: CASSSMDRGGYNEQFF.

The chain employs TRBV19 and TRBJ2-5; TRBD1 might be the D (5 bases). CDR3 size: 12 residues. Germline V gives CDR1 LNHDA, CDR2 SQIVND (reference sequence). V was cut by 5 bases and J by 3 bases, with 7 bases left in between. CDR3 loop: CASSLREETQYF. Written as DNA, the CDR3 is TGTGCCAGTAGTCTCAGGGAAGAGACCCAGTACTTC.

The gene calls are TRBV5-5 and TRBJ1-1; TRBD1 might be the D (5 bases). V dropped 5 bases and J dropped 3 bases, with 20 bases sitting between them. The CDR3 runs to 16 residues. The germline CDR1 and CDR2 sequences are SGHKS and YYEKEE (reference sequence). The CDR3 nucleotides are TGTGCCAGCAGTTCCTCCCTTGTCAGGGAAGACACTGAAGCTTTCTTT. This codes for CASSSSLVREDTEAFF.

This sequence joins TRBV9 and TRBJ2-3, with D perhaps TRBD2 (7 bases). Germline assignment: CDR1 SGDLS and CDR2 YYNGEE. Trimming removed 0 bases at V and 3 bases at J, with 14 bases between. This CDR3 has 16 residues. The CDR3 is CASSVGGGPGTDTQYF. In DNA, the CDR3 is TGTGCCAGCAGCGTAGGCGGGGGCCCGGGAACAGATACGCAGTATTTT.

The chain uses TRBV6-6 and TRBJ2-7; D might be TRBD1 (6 bases). V was pared by 7 bases and J by 4 bases, with 14 bases between. The CDR3 sequence is 13 residues long. Germline CDR1 reads MNHNY; CDR2 reads SVGAGI (reference sequence). CDR3 bases: TGTGCCAGCAACCCAGGGGCGAAATACGAGCAGTACTTC. The encoded protein is CASNPGAKYEQYF.

This chain links TRBV5-1 with TRBJ1-4; D not resolved. Between the trimmed V and J ends, which lost 0 bases and 4 bases, there was a span of 10 bases. CDR3 length: 15 amino acids. Germline V CDR1 and CDR2: SGHRS, YFSETQ. CDR3 DNA sequence: TGCGCCAGCAGCTTGGCACCGGGAAGTAATGAAAAACTGTTTTTT. This encodes CASSLAPGSNEKLFF.

V is TRBV6-6 and J is TRBJ2-1, with D perhaps TRBD2 (6 bases). Germline CDR1 is MNHNY and CDR2 is SVGAGI (reference sequence). Trimming removed 3 bases at V and 4 bases at J, with 16 bases between. This CDR3 is 16 amino acids long. The CDR3 here is CASSYHLGTLYNEQFF. The DNA for the CDR3 is TGTGCCAGCAGTTATCACCTCGGGACTCTTTACAATGAGCAGTTCTTC.

This clone was seen only a few times. CDR3 nucleotides: TGTGCCAGCACCCCTAGGGGGCAGGGAGATACGCAGTATTTT. The encoded protein is CASTPRGQGDTQYF. The chain joins TRBV14 to TRBJ2-3; 7 bases map to TRBD1. Germline V gene sequence: CDR1 SGHDN, CDR2 FVKESK. CDR3 size: 14 residues. With 7 bases clipped from V and 5 bases from J, the junction kept 9 bases outside the gene matches.

The chain employs TRBV5-4 and TRBJ2-7; D is ambiguous. The V gene's germline CDR1 is SGHNT and CDR2 YYREEE (reference sequence). Deletions cut 2 bases from V and 0 bases from J, with 12 bases between. There are 15 residues in the CDR3. The CDR3 spells CASSFRSQSSYEQYF. CDR3 nucleotide sequence: TGTGCCAGCAGCTTCCGAAGCCAAAGCTCCTACGAGCAGTACTTC.

This chain links TRBV7-2 with TRBJ2-7; 9 bases align to TRBD2. V lost 5 bases, J lost 0 bases, and 14 bases stayed unmatched. Germline V lookup: CDR1 SGHTA, CDR2 FQGNSA. This CDR3 spans 18 amino acids. CDR3 sequence reads: CASSPRGSGGQSSYEQYF. The CDR3 coding sequence is TGTGCCAGCAGCCCCCGAGGGAGCGGGGGGCAGAGCTCCTACGAGCAGTACTTC.

This clone was counted between two and nine times. The chain employs TRBV6-4 and TRBJ1-1; D call uncertain. The germline gives CDR1 MRHNA, CDR2 SNTAGT. The CDR3 has 12 residues. V was pared by 5 bases and J by 8 bases, with 12 bases between. DNA of the CDR3: TGTGCCAGCAGTTCGGACGGGATCGAAGCTTTCTTT. Translating it yields CASSSDGIEAFF.

This clone was seen more than once but under ten times. A far larger clone is a single base away, which makes a read error likely. The CDR3 does not close with the conserved phenylalanine or tryptophan, likely indicating a read error. The chain uses TRBV11-1 and TRBJ1-3, with 12 nucleotides matching TRBD1. Looked up from germline, CDR1 is SGHAT and CDR2 is FQDESV (reference sequence). V lost 1 base, J lost 3 bases, and 7 bases stayed unmatched. CDR3 length: 18 residues. CDR3 region: CASSLGPGQGASGNTIYS. The CDR3 coding sequence is TGTGCCAGCAGCTTAGGACCGGGACAGGGGGCGAGTGGAAACACCATATATTCT.

The chain couples TRBV5-1 to TRBJ2-7, with a tentative D call TRBD1 (7 bases). Germline V gene sequence: CDR1 SGHRS, CDR2 YFSETQ. The V and J ends lost 0 bases and 4 bases respectively, with 14 bases between them. The CDR3 is made up of 15 amino acids. As DNA, the CDR3 is TGCGCCAGCAGCTTGGAGGAGGGGGCTGGTTACGAGCAGTACTTC. Translated, it gives CASSLEEGAGYEQYF.

The chain has TRBV6-1 and TRBJ2-7, with TRBD1 matching over 7 bases. J lost 2 bases, V lost 6 bases, and 4 bases had no gene match. The CDR3 covers 13 residues. From germline, CDR1 is MNHNS and CDR2 SASEGT. CDR3 coding DNA: TGTGCCAGCAGCCGGGACAGAGCCTACGAGCAGTACTTC. It is translated as CASSRDRAYEQYF.

The chain has TRBV5-8 and TRBJ1-6, with TRBD1 as a possible D gene (5 bases). Per germline, CDR1 SGHTS and CDR2 YDEGEE. Trimming cost V 3 bases and J 8 bases, with 18 bases left between them. The CDR3 contains 16 residues. CDR3 sequence (DNA): TGTGCCAGCAGCTGGACATCCACAACCTCCTATTCACCCCTCCACTTT. This encodes CASSWTSTTSYSPLHF.

The rearrangement links TRBV7-2 to TRBJ2-3; 9 bases match TRBD2. Germline CDR1 and CDR2: SGHTA and FQGNSA. The CDR3 contains 15 residues. After removal of 3 bases from V and 5 bases from J, the junction contained 6 bases not matched to a gene. The CDR3 nucleotides read TGTGCCAGCAGCTTCCAGACTAGCGGCAGAGATACGCAGTATTTT. Protein sequence: CASSFQTSGRDTQYF. Supplemented by reference TRBV7-2 and TRBJ2-3, the full variable domain reads GAGVSQSPSNKVTEKGKDVELRCDPISGHTALYWYRQSLGQGLEFLIYFQGNSAPDKSGLPSDRFSAERTGGSVSTLTIQRTQQEDSAVYLCASSFQTSGRDTQYFGPGTRLTVL.

This clone occurred a few times. This sequence joins TRBV5-6 and TRBJ1-2; no definite D call. V shed 0 bases and J shed 4 bases, with 4 bases lying between them. This CDR3 is built from 12 residues. The germline V gene encodes CDR1 SGHDT and CDR2 YYEEEE. The CDR3 loop is CASSLALYGYTF. CDR3 coding DNA: TGTGCCAGCAGCTTGGCACTCTATGGCTACACCTTC.

The V call is TRBV4-3, the J call TRBJ1-3, with D perhaps TRBD1 (6 bases). V shed 0 bases and J shed 0 bases, with 21 bases lying between them. The CDR3 sequence is 20 residues long. The germline V gene has CDR1 LGHNA and CDR2 YSLEER. CDR3 nucleotides: TGCGCCAGCAGCCAAGATCTCCCCTTCGGGGGGCTTCTCTCTGGAAACACCATATATTTT. This encodes CASSQDLPFGGLLSGNTIYF.

This chain uses TRBV28 with TRBJ1-2, with 7 positions matching TRBD1. V shed 3 bases, J shed 2 bases, and the junction held 18 bases outside the gene matches. This CDR3 contains 19 residues. CDR1 is MDHEN, CDR2 SYDVKM, per germline. The CDR3 here is CASSFSRLGRDSVNYGYTF. For the CDR3, the DNA is TGTGCCAGCAGTTTCTCACGCCTCGGCCGGGACAGCGTCAACTATGGCTACACCTTC.